One T cell receptor beta chain is described in this entry. The target of this receptor is not known. Nothing much larger sits one base from this clone, and base qualities are not available. At diagnosis, tumor, uninvolved tumor-adjacent lung and peripheral blood were collected and then preserved as a mix of FFPE and fresh-frozen material. For TCR repertoire profiling, blood samples were analyzed in the form of peripheral blood mononuclear cells. This sample was taken from a study of T cells in localized non-small cell lung cancer (dated by TCRdb to the early 2020s). Looking at the study overall: Comparing tumors with uninvolved tumor-adjacent lungs, the study looked at the T cell repertoires of fewer than 250 patients with early-stage NSCLC. The cohort was made up of around 250 treatment-naive NSCLC patients whose localized lung tumors had been resected. The mean age of the NSCLC patients was roughly 70 years, with fewer than 150 men and about a hundred women. Here is what the overall study found, with its caveats: Uninvolved tumor-adjacent lung showed the highest T cell clonality, higher than tumor, which suggests more focused antigenic responses in the uninvolved tumor-adjacent lung. Because the study design was exploratory, TCR variables were selected using unadjusted p-values without false-discovery rate correction. A median of 57 of the top 100 tumor clones turned up in the paired uninvolved adjacent lung, and approximately 30 of those clones also ranked among the top 100 of that same adjacent lung. Multi-region tumor sequencing was not performed, so intratumor heterogeneity could not be excluded. Longer overall survival was associated with higher T cell density in blood, whereas shorter survival was associated with higher clonality in adjacent lung.

TCR beta CDR3 regions were sequenced from DNA using the immunoSEQ Assay. The authors' pipeline ran thus. To compute T cell density, TCR beta template counts were normalized to usable DNA, which was estimated by amplifying housekeeping genes. The preseqR package was used to estimate richness by extrapolating to 400,000 templates for PBMC samples and to 120,000 templates for tissue samples. Clonality was defined as one minus Pielou's evenness. Tissue-enriched TCRs were identified by differential abundance testing using productive amino-acid clonotypes, minimum total count 5 and alpha 0.1. The Jaccard Index and the Morisita Overlap Index were used to measure how much the repertoires overlapped between compartments. GLIPH clustered TCR beta CDR3s with public tetramer-defined viral CDR3s; viral motifs required at least three viral sequences plus V-gene enrichment. Entries here come from immuneACCESS through TCRdb and include only in-frame sequences with V and J called. Some clones fail to appear in such tables; in the studies checked, an unresolved V gene covers under half of the shortfall, and the cause of the remainder is unknown. The DNA gave D and trimming, while V, J and clone size come from that table. The sample profile shows 30,000 to 35,000 clones; about 89% of them were found once. The top ten hold less than 3% of the sample.

From the cysteine through the phenylalanine, the CDR3 covers 14 amino acids. Only the CDR3 DNA is retained, 42 bases long and in frame from the first base. V gives up 7 bases and J gives up 4 bases, and the segment between their germline ends measures 16 bases. The germline V gene provides CDR1 SGHTA and CDR2 FQGNSA. The chain couples TRBV7-2 to TRBJ1-2; too little of a D gene remains to name it. This sequence originates from a female donor over 55 with stage I lung adenocarcinoma. This sample comprised peripheral blood, obtained before any cancer treatment. The CDR3 in this case is CASTPVGSGYGYTF. The DNA is TGTGCCAGCACCCCCGTCGGGAGTGGCTATGGCTACACCTTC.